These 12 T cell receptor beta chains came from one sample sequenced in a study of control samples from healthy donors and cancer patients. Libraries were prepared by immunoSEQ multiplex PCR; TCRdb keeps only in-frame clonotypes and omits some of them. The table has some 71,000 clones, around 92% seen once. The sample comprised PBMCs. The receptors derive from a man in his 60s with lung cancer.

The chain carries TRBV12-3 or TRBV12-4 and TRBJ2-1; D is uncertain. The CDR3 has 12 amino acids. V dropped 1 base and J dropped 9 bases, with 7 bases sitting between them. The CDR3, as DNA: TGTGCCAGCAGTTTAGAGTTAGGTGAGCAGTTCTTC. It encodes CASSLELGEQFF.

V and J are TRBV20-1 and TRBJ2-3; D uncertain. V gave up 4 bases and J gave up 4 bases, with 6 bases separating them. Germline V gives CDR1 DFQATT, CDR2 SNEGSKA (reference sequence). The CDR3 consists of 11 residues. The CDR3 DNA follows: TGCAGTGCTACTAGTGCAGATACGCAGTATTTT. It yields the protein CSATSADTQYF.

V usage is TRBV12-3 or TRBV12-4 and J usage is TRBJ2-5; unclear D gene. CDR3 size: 13 residues. V lost 3 bases, J lost 4 bases, and 9 bases lay in between. DNA of the CDR3: TGTGCCAGCAGTTTTGGGGAATCAGAGACCCAGTACTTC. As protein: CASSFGESETQYF.

V gene TRBV7-9 combines with J gene TRBJ1-2; 8 bases are a match to TRBD1. Germline trimming cut 2 bases from V and 4 bases from J; bases unmatched to any gene: 9. Germline values: CDR1 SEHNR, CDR2 FQNEAQ (reference sequence). CDR3 length equals 16 residues. CDR3 coding DNA: TGTGCCAGCAGCTTAAGGGATGGGACAGGAACCTATGGCTACACCTTC. Its protein is CASSLRDGTGTYGYTF.

V usage is TRBV24-1 and J usage is TRBJ1-4, with TRBD1 matching over 8 bases. The CDR3 extends over 16 amino acids. Germline CDR1 KGHDR, CDR2 SFDVKD. V shed 4 bases and J 4 bases; nucleotides not matched to a gene: 7. CDR3 loop: CATSDPTQGVNEKLFF. The CDR3, as DNA: TGTGCCACCAGTGACCCCACACAGGGGGTTAATGAAAAACTGTTTTTT.

V gene TRBV19 combines with J gene TRBJ1-2; 9 bases map to TRBD1. The CDR3 has 16 amino acids. Trimming removed 4 bases from V and 8 bases from J; junction bases left unmatched: 14. Germline V gives CDR1 LNHDA, CDR2 SQIVND (reference sequence). The DNA of the CDR3 is TGTGCCAGTAGTAACCGGGACAGGGTGTTACGGAAAGGCTACACCTTC. Translating it yields CASSNRDRVLRKGYTF.

The gene calls are TRBV5-5 and TRBJ1-2; D is perhaps TRBD1 (5 bases). Germline V gene lookup returns CDR1 SGHKS and CDR2 YYEKEE (reference sequence). V lost 0 bases and J 2 bases, leaving 11 bases between the germline ends. There are 15 residues in the CDR3. CDR3 residues: CASSLAATENYGYTF. The CDR3 nucleotides are TGTGCCAGCAGCTTGGCCGCGACAGAGAACTATGGCTACACCTTC.

This chain connects TRBV6-6 to TRBJ1-3; TRBD1 might be the D (6 bases). CDR1 and CDR2 from the germline V gene are MNHNY and SVGAGI (reference sequence). The CDR3 runs to 15 residues. Trimming took off 6 bases at V and 7 bases at J, with 19 bases between the two ends. In DNA form, the CDR3 reads TGTGCCAGCAGACCCACAGGGACCGTCTTGAACACCATATATTTT. Translating it yields CASRPTGTVLNTIYF.

J is TRBJ1-2 and V is TRBV25-1, with TRBD1 matching 9 bases. CDR1 and CDR2 from the germline V gene are MGHDK and SYGVNS. Trimming cost V 5 bases and J 1 base; bases outside gene matches: 5. CDR3 size: 15 residues. CDR3 DNA sequence: TGTGCCAGCAGTTCACCGGGACAGGGTAACTATGGCTACACCTTC. It codes for CASSSPGQGNYGYTF.

This chain connects TRBV6-4 to TRBJ1-2; TRBD1 matches 8 bases. This CDR3 has 16 residues. Germline lookup yields CDR1 MRHNA and CDR2 SNTAGT. The V segment lost 6 bases and the J segment 8 bases; nucleotides outside the gene matches: 17. CDR3 protein: CASSPSDRALLGGYTF. CDR3 bases: TGTGCCAGCAGCCCCTCGGACAGGGCACTCCTTGGAGGCTACACCTTC.

V usage is TRBV5-1 and J usage is TRBJ2-5; D is tentatively TRBD1 or TRBD2 (6 bases each). The CDR3 runs 14 residues. Germline CDR1 SGHRS, CDR2 YFSETQ. V lost 6 bases to trimming and J lost 4 bases, with 16 bases between them. As DNA, the CDR3 is TGCGCCAGCATTCTGGGGGGCCCCGGAGAGACCCAGTACTTC. Protein sequence: CASILGGPGETQYF.

This rearrangement joins TRBV2 to TRBJ1-1, with D hard to call. V was cut by 8 bases and J by 10 bases, with 17 bases left in between. The CDR3 contains 12 residues. In germline, CDR1 is SNHLY, CDR2 FYNNEI. CDR3 nucleotide sequence: TGTGCCAGCTGCTTTCTACCCGGGGTAGCTTTCTTT. Protein sequence: CASCFLPGVAFF.